These 13 T cell receptor beta chains originate from one sample sequenced in a study of T cell changes during pregnancy in multiple sclerosis. Some clones are missing from TCRdb's copy, which holds only in-frame ones; the method was immunoSEQ multiplex PCR. The sample holds about 49,000 clones; 85% to 90% are singletons and the top ten take 5% to 6.5%. The material sequenced was peripheral blood, taken after pregnancy. The source is a female donor in good health, enrolled as a control in a pregnancy study.

The V and J genes are TRBV7-3 and TRBJ1-5, with D possibly being TRBD1 (5 bases). Trimming left V 4 bases short and J 8 bases short, with 15 bases between. Germline V gene data show CDR1 as SGHTA and CDR2 as FQGTGA. The CDR3 runs to 14 residues. The CDR3 nucleotides are TGTGCCAGCAGCTCCCGAGGTCCGGGGGAGCCCCAGCATTTT. Protein product: CASSSRGPGEPQHF.

The gene calls are TRBV2 and TRBJ1-6; the match to TRBD1 covers 7 bases. This CDR3 region has 16 residues. Germline V gene data show CDR1 as SNHLY and CDR2 as FYNNEI. Unmatched junction bases numbered 4, after V lost 5 bases and J lost 0 bases. CDR3 loop: CASSPRGNSYNSPLHF. The CDR3 bases are TGTGCCAGCAGTCCCAGGGGGAACTCCTATAATTCACCCCTCCACTTT.

The CDR3 bases are TGTGCCACCAGATGGACAGATGACACAGATACGCAGTATTTT. Translation gives CATRWTDDTDTQYF. The chain has TRBV15 and TRBJ2-3; weak D call: TRBD1 (6 bases). The length of the CDR3 is 14 residues. Germline lookup yields CDR1 LNHNV and CDR2 YYDKDF (reference sequence). The V end lost 6 bases, the J end lost 2 bases, and 12 bases lay between the germline ends.

The rearrangement joins TRBV9 to TRBJ1-1; 7 positions agree with TRBD1. Germline values: CDR1 SGDLS, CDR2 YYNGEE. The CDR3 loop spans 14 amino acids. Trimming removed 4 bases from V and 2 bases from J; junction bases left unmatched: 5. The CDR3 sequence is CASSFGTANTEAFF. The DNA of the CDR3 is TGTGCCAGCAGCTTCGGGACAGCTAACACTGAAGCTTTCTTT.

DNA for the CDR3: TGTGCCAGCACCCTGGGGGGGGTGAACACTGAAGCTTTCTTT. This translates into CASTLGGVNTEAFF. The rearrangement uses TRBV5-6 and TRBJ1-1; a weak D match, TRBD1 (5 bases). Trimming left V 6 bases short and J 0 bases short, with 12 bases between. The CDR3 consists of 14 residues. CDR1 is SGHDT and CDR2 is YYEEEE in the germline V gene.

This clone was picked up one time. V usage is TRBV7-2 and J usage is TRBJ1-4; unclear D gene. Germline CDR1 and CDR2: SGHTA and FQGNSA. The CDR3 is 14 amino acids. The V end lost 5 bases, the J end lost 8 bases, and 15 bases lay between the germline ends. This CDR3 reads CASSQLQRSEKLFF. CDR3 DNA sequence: TGTGCCAGCAGCCAGCTGCAGAGGAGCGAAAAACTGTTTTTT.

The chain has TRBV13 and TRBJ1-1; 9 bases fit TRBD1. V lost 5 bases and J lost 10; bases outside the gene matches: 11. The CDR3 sequence is 14 residues long. From germline, CDR1 is PRHDT and CDR2 FYEKMQ (reference sequence). CDR3 nucleotides: TGTGCCAGCAGCCGAACAAGACAGGGGGAGGTAGCTTTCTTT. Amino acids: CASSRTRQGEVAFF.

The rearrangement joins TRBV27 to TRBJ2-3; 12 bases are a match to TRBD2. V lost 8 bases, J lost 2 bases, and 5 bases stayed unmatched. Germline CDR1 is MNHEY and CDR2 is SMNVEV (reference sequence). The length of the CDR3 is 15 residues. CDR3 nucleotide sequence: TGTGCCAGCGGCAGACTAGCGGGGGCCACAGATACGCAGTATTTT. It is translated as CASGRLAGATDTQYF.

This chain connects TRBV7-9 to TRBJ2-5; 11 bases are shared with TRBD1. The J segment lost 3 bases and the V segment lost 5 bases, leaving 5 bases of the junction unmatched. Germline loops: CDR1 SEHNR, CDR2 FQNEAQ (reference sequence). This CDR3 has 15 residues. The CDR3 DNA reads TGTGCCAGCAGCGGCGGGACAGGGGGGGAAGAGACCCAGTACTTC. Its translation is CASSGGTGGEETQYF.

V gene TRBV2 combines with J gene TRBJ1-5; 8 nucleotides line up with TRBD1. The V gene's germline CDR1 is SNHLY and CDR2 FYNNEI. The CDR3 totals 12 residues. Losses at the gene ends were 6 bases for V and 6 bases for J; bases not matched to a gene: 1. CDR3 sequence reads: CASSTGGQPQHF. CDR3 bases: TGTGCCAGCAGCACAGGGGGTCAGCCCCAGCATTTT.

The chain combines TRBV6-1 with TRBJ1-6; no clear D gene. The ends were cut back, 8 bases at V and 0 bases at J, with 11 bases in the middle. The germline CDR1 and CDR2 sequences are MNHNS and SASEGT. This CDR3 contains 15 residues. The CDR3: CASEALSSYNSPLHF. CDR3 bases: TGTGCCAGCGAGGCCCTCAGCTCCTATAATTCACCCCTCCACTTT.

The chain links TRBV4-1 to TRBJ1-1, with D possibly matching TRBD1 (6 bases). CDR1 is MGHRA and CDR2 is YSYEKL in the germline V gene. Trimming took off 1 base at V and 1 base at J, with 22 bases between the two ends. The CDR3 contains 19 residues. CDR3 amino acids: CASSQGRITLGTKNTEAFF. In DNA form, the CDR3 reads TGCGCCAGCAGCCAAGGAAGGATTACGCTCGGGACAAAGAACACTGAAGCTTTCTTT.

This chain connects TRBV10-3 to TRBJ2-2; no firm D call. This CDR3 has 14 residues. The V gene lost 4 bases and the J gene lost 4 bases, with 10 bases spanning the gap. Germline V CDR1 and CDR2: ENHRY, SYGVKD. CDR3 sequence (DNA): TGTGCCATCAGTGTCTCCGGCGGCACCGGGGAGCTGTTTTTT. Its translation: CAISVSGGTGELFF.